This TCR beta chain was sequenced for a study of T-cell reconstitution after alpha-beta-depleted transplantation in children. The study's findings and limits: Surviving recipient T cells and thymic progenitors underlay high day-60 TCRbeta diversity in some patients. Newly generated T cells supplied most T-cell counts and diversity one year post-transplant. It was reported that alpha-beta T cells came from several hundred expanded graft clones (about two months after transplant).

It was with unique molecular identifiers that the TCRbeta library was prepared. TCRdb used MiXCR to reprocess the PCR reads, holding one entry per CDR3 protein. The data hold approximately 500,000 distinct CDR3 sequences, with 10% to 13% observed a single time. CDR1 MNHEY and CDR2 SVGAGI come from the germline V gene. Trimming removed 2 bases at V and 4 bases at J, with 14 bases between. CDR3 size: 15 residues. This clonotype was observed many times. Its antigen remains unknown. The receptor was derived from a child younger than 10 with inherited bone marrow failure, due to receive a stem cell transplant. Sample: PBMCs, taken before TCRalphabeta/CD19-depleted stem cell transplant. This chain uses TRBV6-5 with TRBJ2-5; D possibly uses TRBD1 or TRBD2 (5 bases each). This CDR3 is CASSYGGRRTETQYF. As DNA, the CDR3 is TGTGCCAGCAGTTACGGGGGACGTCGTACAGAGACCCAGTACTTC.